One and the same sample provided the 11 T cell receptor beta chains below, sequenced in a study of T cell responses to AZD1222 COVID-19 vaccine. Assay: immunoSEQ multiplex PCR; the TCRdb copy retains only in-frame clones and omits some. The sample includes about 100,000 clones, 87% of them seen just once. Here the sequenced sample was peripheral blood, taken 28 days after the second AZD1222 dose. The receptor set was obtained from an adult who received the AZD1222 COVID-19 vaccine.

The chain uses TRBV28 and TRBJ2-1; no clear D. This CDR3 is 16 amino acids long. Germline CDR1 reads MDHEN; CDR2 reads SYDVKM. V lost 3 bases, J lost 0 bases, and 12 bases lay in between. CDR3 residues: CASSFYGSLSYNEQFF. CDR3 nucleotides: TGTGCCAGCAGTTTTTATGGCAGCCTCTCCTACAATGAGCAGTTCTTC.

The rearrangement uses TRBV19 and TRBJ2-5, with 10 bases lining up with TRBD2. The CDR3 is 15 amino acids. Germline V gene lookup returns CDR1 LNHDA and CDR2 SQIVND (reference sequence). V was pared by 4 bases and J by 2 bases, with 4 bases of the junction left unmatched. This chain's CDR3 is CASSKVAGGQETQYF. CDR3 in DNA: TGTGCCAGTAGTAAGGTAGCGGGGGGACAAGAGACCCAGTACTTC.

The chain uses TRBV15 and TRBJ2-5; TRBD2 is a possible D gene (6 bases). This CDR3 contains 14 residues. The V gene lost 1 base and the J gene lost 2 bases, with 8 bases spanning the gap. The germline CDR1 and CDR2 sequences are LNHNV and YYDKDF (reference sequence). The CDR3 nucleotides read TGTGCCACCAGCAGAGTCGGGGGACAAGAGACCCAGTACTTC. It encodes CATSRVGGQETQYF.

J is TRBJ2-3 and V is TRBV11-3; 10 bases map to TRBD2. In germline, CDR1 is SGHNT, CDR2 YENEEA. The CDR3 has 14 amino acids. Losses at the gene ends were 5 bases for V and 5 bases for J; bases not matched to a gene: 4. CDR3 residues: CASSLRTSGDTQYF. As DNA, the CDR3 is TGTGCCAGCAGCCTCCGGACTAGCGGAGATACGCAGTATTTT.

The CDR3 protein is CATSDPGTSGSDTQYF. The CDR3 coding sequence is TGTGCCACCAGTGACCCGGGGACTAGCGGATCAGATACGCAGTATTTT. The V and J genes are TRBV24-1 and TRBJ2-3, with 11 positions matching TRBD2. The V and J ends lost 4 bases and 4 bases, in that order; junction bases with no gene match: 6. The CDR3 runs to 16 residues. From germline, CDR1 is KGHDR and CDR2 SFDVKD.

The rearrangement links TRBV3-1 (or the pseudogene TRBV3-2) to TRBJ1-6; D ambiguous. Trimming removed 0 bases at V and 6 bases at J, with 6 bases between. CDR3 size: 14 residues. Germline V gene lookup returns CDR1 LGHDT and CDR2 YNNKEL (reference sequence). Here the CDR3 reads CASSQEQSNSPLHF. The CDR3 region has the DNA TGTGCCAGCAGCCAAGAACAATCTAATTCACCCCTCCACTTT.

V is TRBV6-8 and J is TRBJ2-7; TRBD1 is a possible D gene (5 bases). This CDR3 is built from 10 residues. In germline, CDR1 is MNHGY, CDR2 SAAAGT. V shed 6 bases and J shed 6 bases, with 6 bases lying between them. CDR3 sequence (DNA): TGTGCCAGCAGAGACAGCGAGCAGTACTTC. Its protein is CASRDSEQYF.

CDR3 loop: CASSQESLDTQYF. DNA for the CDR3: TGTGCCAGCAGCCAAGAGAGTTTGGATACGCAGTATTTT. V is TRBV4-2 and J is TRBJ2-3, with D uncertain. This CDR3 has 13 amino acids. The germline V gene has CDR1 LGHNA and CDR2 YNFKEQ. V dropped 0 bases and J dropped 6 bases, with 7 bases sitting between them.

The V and J genes are TRBV3-1 (or the pseudogene TRBV3-2) and TRBJ2-4, with TRBD2 matching over 12 bases. The CDR3 has 16 amino acids. Germline loops: CDR1 LGHDT, CDR2 YNNKEL (reference sequence). J gave up 5 bases and V 4 bases, and 6 bases lay outside the gene matches. CDR3 coding DNA: TGTGCCAGCAGCCCCGCGACTAGCGGGGGCCAAAACATTCAGTACTTC. Residues: CASSPATSGGQNIQYF.

The chain links TRBV9 to TRBJ2-5; D remains unclear. The V end lost 4 bases, the J end lost 7 bases, and 14 bases lay between the germline ends. Germline CDR1 is SGDLS and CDR2 is YYNGEE. The CDR3 covers 13 residues. DNA of the CDR3: TGTGCCAGCAGCAATTCCCCCGTCGGGACCCAGTACTTC. Protein: CASSNSPVGTQYF.

This clone has only a few counts. V gene TRBV6-1 combines with J gene TRBJ2-7, with 8 bases identical to TRBD1. Germline V CDR1 and CDR2: MNHNS, SASEGT. The V gene end was trimmed by 0 bases and the J gene end by 1 base; junction bases not matched to a gene: 8. The CDR3 has 17 amino acids. The CDR3 spells CASSEALLRDRSYEQYF. CDR3 coding DNA: TGTGCCAGCAGTGAAGCGTTGTTGAGGGACAGGTCCTACGAGCAGTACTTC.